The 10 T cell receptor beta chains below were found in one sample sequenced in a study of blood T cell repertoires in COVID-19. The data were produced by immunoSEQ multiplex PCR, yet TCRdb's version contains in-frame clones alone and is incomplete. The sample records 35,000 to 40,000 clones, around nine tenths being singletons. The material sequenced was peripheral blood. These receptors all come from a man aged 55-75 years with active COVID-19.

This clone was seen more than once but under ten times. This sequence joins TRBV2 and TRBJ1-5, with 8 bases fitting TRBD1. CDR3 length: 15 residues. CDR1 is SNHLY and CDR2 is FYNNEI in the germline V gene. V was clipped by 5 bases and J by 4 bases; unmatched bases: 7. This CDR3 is CASSKLQGENQPQHF. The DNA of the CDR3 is TGTGCCAGCAGTAAATTACAGGGGGAGAATCAGCCCCAGCATTTT. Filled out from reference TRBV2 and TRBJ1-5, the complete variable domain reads EPEVTQTPSHQVTQMGQEVILRCVPISNHLYFYWYRQILGQKVEFLVSFYNNEISEKSEIFDDQFSVERPDGSNFTLKIRSTKLEDSAMYFCASSKLQGENQPQHFGDGTRLSIL.

CDR3 in DNA: TGTGCCAGCAGAAGCCCCGGTAACCACTACGAGCAGTACTTC. Protein product: CASRSPGNHYEQYF. The chain couples TRBV6-6 to TRBJ2-7; D remains unclear. CDR1 is MNHNY, CDR2 SVGAGI, per germline (reference sequence). This CDR3 is built from 14 residues. Trimming took off 6 bases at V and 3 bases at J, with 15 bases between the two ends.

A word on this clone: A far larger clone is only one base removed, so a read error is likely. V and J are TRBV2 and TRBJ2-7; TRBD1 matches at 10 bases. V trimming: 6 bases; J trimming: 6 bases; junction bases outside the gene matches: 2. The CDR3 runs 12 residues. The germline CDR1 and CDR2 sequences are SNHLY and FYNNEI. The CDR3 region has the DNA TGTGCCAGCAGCAGACAGGGGGCCGAGCAGTACTTC. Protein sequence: CASSRQGAEQYF.

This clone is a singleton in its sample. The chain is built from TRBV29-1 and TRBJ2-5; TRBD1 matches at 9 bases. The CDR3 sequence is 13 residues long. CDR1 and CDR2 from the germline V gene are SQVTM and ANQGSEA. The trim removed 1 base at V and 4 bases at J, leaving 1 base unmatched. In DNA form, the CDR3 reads TGCAGCGTTGAAGGGACAGGGGCAGAGACCCAGTACTTC. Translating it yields CSVEGTGAETQYF.

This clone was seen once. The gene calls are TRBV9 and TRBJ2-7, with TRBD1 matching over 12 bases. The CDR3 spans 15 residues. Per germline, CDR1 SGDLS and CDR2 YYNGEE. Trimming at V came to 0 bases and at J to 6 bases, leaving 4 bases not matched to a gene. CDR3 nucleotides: TGTGCCAGCAGCGTAGACGGGACAGGGGGCGGCGAGCAGTACTTC. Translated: CASSVDGTGGGEQYF.

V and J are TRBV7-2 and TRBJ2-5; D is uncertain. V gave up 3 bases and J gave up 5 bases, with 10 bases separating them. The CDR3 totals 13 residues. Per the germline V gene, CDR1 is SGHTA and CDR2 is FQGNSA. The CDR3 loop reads CASSFGGAETQYF. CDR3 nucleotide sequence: TGTGCCAGCAGCTTCGGCGGTGCTGAGACCCAGTACTTC.

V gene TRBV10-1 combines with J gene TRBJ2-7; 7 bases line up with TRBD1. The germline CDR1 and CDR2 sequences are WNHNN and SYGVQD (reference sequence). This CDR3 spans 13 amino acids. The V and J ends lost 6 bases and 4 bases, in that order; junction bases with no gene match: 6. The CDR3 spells CASSAGTDYEQYF. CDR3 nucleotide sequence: TGCGCCAGCAGCGCCGGGACAGATTACGAGCAGTACTTC.

CDR3 nucleotide sequence: TGTGCCAGCAGCTTAGATCTGTCCTGGGGACAGGGAATGGCTGGGGCCAACGTCCTGACTTTC. It specifies CASSLDLSWGQGMAGANVLTF. This chain links TRBV11-3 with TRBJ2-6; 9 nucleotides agree with TRBD1. J was trimmed by 2 bases and V by 0 bases; bases with no gene match: 14. CDR3 length: 21 amino acids. Germline-derived CDR1 and CDR2 are SGHNT and YENEEA.

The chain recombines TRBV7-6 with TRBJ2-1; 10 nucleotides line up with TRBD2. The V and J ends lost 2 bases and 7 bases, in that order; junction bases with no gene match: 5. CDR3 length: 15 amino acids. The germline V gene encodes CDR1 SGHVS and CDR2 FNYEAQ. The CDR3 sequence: CASSLSSGSANEQFF. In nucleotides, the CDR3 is TGTGCCAGCAGCTTATCTAGCGGGAGTGCAAATGAGCAGTTCTTC.

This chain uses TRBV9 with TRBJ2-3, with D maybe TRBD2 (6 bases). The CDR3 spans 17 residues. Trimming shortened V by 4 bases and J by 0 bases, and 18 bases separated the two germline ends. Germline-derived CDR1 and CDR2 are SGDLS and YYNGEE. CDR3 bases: TGTGCCAGCAGCAGACTCCCATCGGGGACTAGCACAGATACGCAGTATTTT. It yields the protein CASSRLPSGTSTDTQYF.